One and the same sample provided the 29 T cell receptor beta chains below, sequenced in a study of shared clonotypes between healthy human individuals. Sequencing was performed with immunoSEQ multiplex PCR; in TCRdb, only in-frame clones are kept and a portion is missing. The repertoire consists of about 2 million clones, with about 95% occurring once and the leading ten covering approximately 1.2%. Naive CD8 cells lacked CD45RO and underwent positive selection for CCR7, leaving out terminally differentiated effector memory CD45RA+ cells. The specimen sequenced was naive CD8+ T cells sorted from blood. Receptors originate from a man aged 18 to 29 in good health.

The chain is built from TRBV7-9 and TRBJ2-5, with D tentatively TRBD1 (5 bases). V lost 3 bases and J 8 bases, leaving 19 bases between the germline ends. Germline lookup yields CDR1 SEHNR and CDR2 FQNEAQ (reference sequence). This CDR3 comprises 15 residues. The CDR3 protein is CASSLSPQGFVTQYF. CDR3 bases: TGTGCCAGCAGCTTGAGCCCCCAGGGATTCGTAACCCAGTACTTC.

This chain connects TRBV7-9 to TRBJ2-3, with 7 bases lining up with TRBD2. This CDR3 contains 15 residues. Germline CDR1 and CDR2: SEHNR and FQNEAQ (reference sequence). Trimming cost V 4 bases and J 4 bases; bases outside gene matches: 8. The CDR3 sequence: CASSSLGGSSDTQYF. CDR3 coding DNA: TGTGCCAGCAGCTCCCTGGGCGGGAGCTCAGATACGCAGTATTTT.

The V and J genes are TRBV5-4 and TRBJ2-1; 10 bases are a match to TRBD2. After removal of 3 bases from V and 8 bases from J, the junction contained 2 bases not matched to a gene. CDR1 is SGHNT and CDR2 is YYREEE in the germline V gene (reference sequence). CDR3 length: 13 residues. The CDR3 DNA is TGTGCCAGCAGCTCTAGCGGGAGCGATGAGCAGTTCTTC. It translates to CASSSSGSDEQFF.

The gene calls are TRBV5-6 and TRBJ1-1, with 9 bases identical to TRBD1. Trimming cost V 0 bases and J 3 bases; bases outside gene matches: 3. Germline V lookup: CDR1 SGHDT, CDR2 YYEEEE. The CDR3 is 15 amino acids. CDR3 nucleotides: TGTGCCAGCAGCTTGGGGGGACAGGGCTACACTGAAGCTTTCTTT. Its translation: CASSLGGQGYTEAFF. The full variable domain, with the rest looked up from reference TRBV5-6 and TRBJ1-1, is DAGVTQSPTHLIKTRGQQVTLRCSPKSGHDTVSWYQQALGQGPQFIFQYYEEEERQRGNFPDRFSGHQFPNYSSELNVNALLLGDSALYLCASSLGGQGYTEAFFGQGTRLTVV.

The CDR3 region is CASSLGKAGGEQFF. CDR3 nucleotides: TGCGCCAGCAGCTTGGGGAAGGCGGGAGGAGAGCAGTTCTTC. The rearrangement joins TRBV5-1 to TRBJ2-1, with 8 bases lining up with TRBD2. The germline V gene has CDR1 SGHRS and CDR2 YFSETQ. The length of the CDR3 is 14 residues. V trimming: 0 bases; J trimming: 10 bases; junction bases outside the gene matches: 6.

The chain couples TRBV29-1 to TRBJ1-6; D is possibly TRBD1 (5 bases). Trimming shortened V by 6 bases and J by 10 bases, and 22 bases separated the two germline ends. The CDR3 contains 15 residues. Germline V CDR1 and CDR2: SQVTM, ANQGSEA. CDR3 in amino acids: CSVVRAGRSPSPLHF. CDR3 bases: TGCAGCGTCGTCAGAGCAGGGAGATCTCCATCACCCCTCCACTTT.

The chain combines TRBV7-9 with TRBJ2-1, with D unclear. The CDR3 sequence is 13 residues long. Germline CDR1 and CDR2: SEHNR and FQNEAQ (reference sequence). V was cut by 1 base and J by 8 bases, with 9 bases left in between. The CDR3 loop is CASSLVYGDEQFF. CDR3 DNA sequence: TGTGCCAGCAGCTTAGTATACGGAGATGAGCAGTTCTTC.

The sample holds one count of this clone. The chain joins TRBV11-2 to TRBJ2-1; D uncertain. The CDR3 covers 16 residues. Germline V lookup: CDR1 SGHAT, CDR2 FQNNGV. Trimming shortened V by 5 bases and J by 3 bases, and 17 bases separated the two germline ends. The CDR3: CASSLQLRLDYNEQFF. The DNA of the CDR3 is TGTGCCAGCAGCCTACAGCTCCGGCTAGACTACAATGAGCAGTTCTTC.

This chain uses TRBV6-1 with TRBJ2-7, with TRBD2 matching over 10 bases. Looked up from germline, CDR1 is MNHNS and CDR2 is SASEGT. The CDR3 length is 15 residues. Germline trimming cut 8 bases from V and 2 bases from J; bases unmatched to any gene: 9. CDR3 region: CASRDPSGGTYEQYF. The CDR3 DNA is TGTGCCAGCCGAGATCCTAGCGGGGGCACCTACGAGCAGTACTTC.

The gene calls are TRBV4-3 and TRBJ1-4; no reliable D call. CDR1 and CDR2 from the germline V gene are LGHNA and YSLEER. The V and J ends lost 0 bases and 4 bases respectively, with 12 bases between them. The CDR3 sequence is 16 residues long. In nucleotides, the CDR3 is TGCGCCAGCAGCCAAGATTCGGCCTGGGTTAATGAAAAACTGTTTTTT. It is translated as CASSQDSAWVNEKLFF.

The V call is TRBV7-9, the J call TRBJ1-1; no definite D call. The V gene's germline CDR1 is SEHNR and CDR2 FQNEAQ (reference sequence). CDR3 length: 13 amino acids. V was clipped by 7 bases and J by 0 bases, with 9 bases between them. The DNA for the CDR3 is TGTGCCAGCACCGGAGACATGAACACTGAAGCTTTCTTT. The encoded protein is CASTGDMNTEAFF.

The chain carries TRBV5-8 and TRBJ1-1; D not certain. V dropped 0 bases and J dropped 7 bases, with 22 bases sitting between them. CDR1 is SGHTS and CDR2 is YDEGEE in the germline V gene. This CDR3 region has 17 residues. The CDR3 DNA sequence: TGTGCCAGCAGCTTGGACCTGGGTAGGGAAGGGAGAGGTGAAGCTTTCTTT. Residues: CASSLDLGREGRGEAFF.

The genes are TRBV4-1 and TRBJ1-1; 8 bases align to TRBD1. Looked up from germline, CDR1 is MGHRA and CDR2 is YSYEKL. Germline trimming cut 2 bases from V and 1 base from J; bases unmatched to any gene: 3. This CDR3 region has 15 residues. In DNA form, the CDR3 reads TGCGCCAGCAGCCAACCCGGGACAGGGAACACTGAAGCTTTCTTT. Its translation is CASSQPGTGNTEAFF.

The rearrangement uses TRBV7-9 and TRBJ2-5; 9 bases fit TRBD1. The CDR3 covers 14 residues. Germline trimming cut 5 bases from V and 5 bases from J; bases unmatched to any gene: 6. The germline V gene encodes CDR1 SEHNR and CDR2 FQNEAQ (reference sequence). The CDR3 is CASSRTGVLETQYF. CDR3 DNA: TGTGCCAGCAGCCGGACAGGGGTATTGGAGACCCAGTACTTC.

The chain employs TRBV4-3 and TRBJ2-2, with no clear D. Germline CDR1 LGHNA, CDR2 YSLEER. The V and J ends lost 4 bases and 5 bases respectively, with 11 bases between them. The CDR3 consists of 14 residues. For the CDR3, the DNA is TGCGCCAGCAGCCTTAAGAGTGGTACCGGGGAGCTGTTTTTT. Its translation is CASSLKSGTGELFF.

CDR3 sequence reads: CASSWLGGVYEQYF. CDR3 nucleotides: TGTGCCAGCAGCTGGTTGGGGGGTGTCTACGAGCAGTACTTC. The chain carries TRBV13 and TRBJ2-7; the D gene is possibly TRBD2 (6 bases). This CDR3 region has 14 residues. The V and J ends lost 4 bases and 3 bases respectively, with 13 bases between them. Per germline, CDR1 PRHDT and CDR2 FYEKMQ (reference sequence).

This chain joins TRBV29-1 and TRBJ2-1; no firm D call. Germline V gene sequence: CDR1 SQVTM, CDR2 ANQGSEA. Trimming removed 5 bases from V and 8 bases from J, with 10 bases in between. This CDR3 spans 11 amino acids. The CDR3, as DNA: TGCAGCGTTCTCCGTCACGATGAGCAGTTCTTC. Its protein is CSVLRHDEQFF.

This clone was observed a single time. The rearrangement uses TRBV5-1 and TRBJ2-3; 8 bases map to TRBD1. V lost 2 bases and J lost 1; bases outside the gene matches: 6. Germline loops: CDR1 SGHRS, CDR2 YFSETQ. This CDR3 is 16 amino acids long. CDR3 nucleotide sequence: TGCGCCAGCAGCTTCGTACAGGGGGAGGGCACAGATACGCAGTATTTT. Residues: CASSFVQGEGTDTQYF.

This clone appeared once. The chain employs TRBV5-6 and TRBJ1-1, with D possibly TRBD1 on 5 matching bases. The CDR3 has 16 residues. The ends were cut back, 4 bases at V and 1 base at J, with 17 bases in the middle. The germline gives CDR1 SGHDT, CDR2 YYEEEE. The CDR3 region has the DNA TGTGCCAGCAGCCGCCCTGACGAGGGGAAGAACACTGAAGCTTTCTTT. Its translation: CASSRPDEGKNTEAFF.

This chain uses TRBV5-6 with TRBJ1-2; maybe TRBD1 (6 bases). Germline lookup yields CDR1 SGHDT and CDR2 YYEEEE. V dropped 0 bases and J dropped 4 bases, with 13 bases sitting between them. The CDR3 length is 15 residues. The CDR3 DNA is TGTGCCAGCAGCTTGGGAACAGGGACTGGCTATGGCTACACCTTC. It encodes CASSLGTGTGYGYTF.

This chain connects TRBV7-2 to TRBJ2-1; 7 positions agree with TRBD2. Unmatched junction bases numbered 7, after V lost 2 bases and J lost 6 bases. Germline CDR1 SGHTA, CDR2 FQGNSA. CDR3 length: 15 amino acids. The CDR3: CASSLSAWGGNEQFF. The CDR3 region has the DNA TGTGCCAGCAGCTTATCGGCTTGGGGGGGCAATGAGCAGTTCTTC.

The chain couples TRBV4-2 to TRBJ2-1; 10 nucleotides match TRBD2. Germline CDR1 LGHNA, CDR2 YNFKEQ. The length of the CDR3 is 18 residues. The V and J ends lost 0 bases and 7 bases, in that order; junction bases with no gene match: 12. The CDR3 spells CASSQDPSGGAPWNEQFF. The CDR3 nucleotides are TGTGCCAGCAGCCAAGATCCCAGCGGGGGGGCCCCTTGGAATGAGCAGTTCTTC.

This chain links TRBV13 with TRBJ2-3, with 7 bases aligning to TRBD1. J was trimmed by 2 bases and V by 5 bases; bases with no gene match: 7. Germline CDR1 is PRHDT and CDR2 is FYEKMQ (reference sequence). CDR3 length: 15 residues. Written as DNA, the CDR3 is TGTGCCAGCAGCCCCGGACAGGTATACACAGATACGCAGTATTTT. This sequence encodes CASSPGQVYTDTQYF. Using reference TRBV13 and TRBJ2-3 for the parts outside the CDR3, the full variable domain is AAGVIQSPRHLIKEKRETATLKCYPIPRHDTVYWYQQGPGQDPQFLISFYEKMQSDKGSIPDRFSAQQFSDYHSELNMSSLELGDSALYFCASSPGQVYTDTQYFGPGTRLTVL.

This clone was detected once. The chain couples TRBV10-3 to TRBJ2-7; TRBD2 aligns across 11 bases. CDR1 is ENHRY, CDR2 SYGVKD, per germline. This CDR3 comprises 16 residues. The junction had 4 bases not matched to a gene; V was cut back by 0 bases and J by 3 bases. DNA for the CDR3: TGTGCCATCAGTGAGTCAACTAGCGGGAGTGTCTACGAGCAGTACTTC. Protein product: CAISESTSGSVYEQYF.

The chain combines TRBV7-8 with TRBJ2-2; TRBD2 might be the D (6 bases). The CDR3 covers 18 residues. V lost 4 bases to trimming and J lost 4 bases, with 22 bases between them. Germline V gene data show CDR1 as SGHVS and CDR2 as FQNEAQ. The CDR3 DNA is TGTGCCAGCAGCTCAGCGTCGTGGGGGGAGTTGACCACCGGGGAGCTGTTTTTT. Residues: CASSSASWGELTTGELFF.

The chain joins TRBV30 to TRBJ1-1; D is ambiguous. V lost 6 bases and J lost 1, with 18 bases in between. The CDR3 extends over 15 amino acids. Germline-derived CDR1 and CDR2 are GTSNPN and SVGIG (reference sequence). The CDR3 DNA reads TGTGCCTGCACCCTGGGAGGACCGCCGAACACTGAAGCTTTCTTT. It yields the protein CACTLGGPPNTEAFF.

DNA of the CDR3: TGTGCCAGCAGCTTTACAGGGGGCAATGAGCAGTTCTTC. It yields the protein CASSFTGGNEQFF. This chain uses TRBV11-3 with TRBJ2-1; 8 nucleotides line up with TRBD1. This CDR3 is built from 13 residues. In germline, CDR1 is SGHNT, CDR2 YENEEA. The V segment lost 3 bases and the J segment 6 bases; nucleotides outside the gene matches: 1.

The CDR3: CASSTNPDSENEKLFF. CDR3 in DNA: TGTGCCAGCAGTACCAACCCGGACAGCGAAAATGAAAAACTGTTTTTT. V gene TRBV2 combines with J gene TRBJ1-4; tentatively, D is TRBD1 (6 bases). The V end was cut by 5 bases, the J end by 5 bases, with 18 bases between. Germline CDR1 is SNHLY and CDR2 is FYNNEI. The CDR3 is 16 residues long.

The chain has TRBV6-1 and TRBJ2-7, with unresolved D. With 3 bases removed from V and 3 bases from J, the gap between germline ends came to 12 bases. The germline CDR1 and CDR2 sequences are MNHNS and SASEGT. The CDR3 is 14 residues long. In nucleotides, the CDR3 is TGTGCCAGCAGTGACAACGGGTACGGCTACGAGCAGTACTTC. It encodes CASSDNGYGYEQYF.